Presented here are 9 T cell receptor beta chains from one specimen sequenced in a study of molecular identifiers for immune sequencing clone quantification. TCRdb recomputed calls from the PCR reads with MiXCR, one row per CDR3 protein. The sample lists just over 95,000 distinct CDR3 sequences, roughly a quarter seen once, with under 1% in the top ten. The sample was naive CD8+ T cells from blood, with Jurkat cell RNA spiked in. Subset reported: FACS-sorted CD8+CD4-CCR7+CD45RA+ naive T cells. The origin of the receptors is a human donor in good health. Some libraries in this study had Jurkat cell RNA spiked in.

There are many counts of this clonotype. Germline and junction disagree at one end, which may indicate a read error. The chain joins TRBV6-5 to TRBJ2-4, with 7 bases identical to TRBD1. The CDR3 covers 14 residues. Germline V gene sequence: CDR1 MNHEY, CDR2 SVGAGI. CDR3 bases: TGTGCCAGCAACCCCGGGACAGCCCAAAACATTCAGTACTTC. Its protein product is CASNPGTAQNIQYF.

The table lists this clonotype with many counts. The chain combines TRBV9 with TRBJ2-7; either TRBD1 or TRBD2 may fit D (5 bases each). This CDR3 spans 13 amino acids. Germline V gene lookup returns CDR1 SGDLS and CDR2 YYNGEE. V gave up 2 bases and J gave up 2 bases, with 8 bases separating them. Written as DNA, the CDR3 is TGTGCCAGCAGCGTTGGGGACGCCTACGAGCAGTACTTC. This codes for CASSVGDAYEQYF.

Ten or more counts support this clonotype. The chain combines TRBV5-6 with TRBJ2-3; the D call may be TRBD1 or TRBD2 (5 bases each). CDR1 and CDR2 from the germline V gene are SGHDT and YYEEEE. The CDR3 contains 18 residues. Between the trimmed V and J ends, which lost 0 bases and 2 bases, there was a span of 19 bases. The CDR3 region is CASSLVVGTKSDTDTQYF. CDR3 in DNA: TGTGCCAGCAGCTTGGTGGTTGGGACCAAAAGCGACACAGATACGCAGTATTTT.

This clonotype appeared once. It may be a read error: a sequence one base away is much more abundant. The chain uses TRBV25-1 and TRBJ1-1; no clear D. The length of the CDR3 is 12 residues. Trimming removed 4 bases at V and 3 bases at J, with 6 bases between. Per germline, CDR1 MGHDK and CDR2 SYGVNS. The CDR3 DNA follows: TGTGCCAGCAGTGGCCCACACACTGAAGCTTTCTTT. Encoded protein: CASSGPHTEAFF.

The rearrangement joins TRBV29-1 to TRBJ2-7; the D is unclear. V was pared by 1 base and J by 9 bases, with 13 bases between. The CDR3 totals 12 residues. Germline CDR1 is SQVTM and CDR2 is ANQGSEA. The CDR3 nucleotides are TGCAGCGTTGAAGGTCCTCGTGGTTGGCAGTACTTC. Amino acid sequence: CSVEGPRGWQYF.

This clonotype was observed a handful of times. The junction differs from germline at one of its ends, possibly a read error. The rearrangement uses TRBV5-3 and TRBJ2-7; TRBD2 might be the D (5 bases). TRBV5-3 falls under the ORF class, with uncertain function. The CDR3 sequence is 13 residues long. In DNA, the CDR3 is TGTGCCAGCAGCTTTTCGGGGATCGGCGTGCAGTACTTC. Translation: CASSFSGIGVQYF.

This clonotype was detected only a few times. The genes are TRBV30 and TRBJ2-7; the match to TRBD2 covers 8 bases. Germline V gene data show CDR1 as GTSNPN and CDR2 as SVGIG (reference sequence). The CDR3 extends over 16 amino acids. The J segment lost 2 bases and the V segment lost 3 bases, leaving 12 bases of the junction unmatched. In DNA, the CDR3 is TGTGCCTGGAGCGCCCTGACCGGGACTAGAGCCTACGAGCAGTACTTC. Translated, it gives CAWSALTGTRAYEQYF.

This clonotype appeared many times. The CDR3 region is CASSLPARWSDTQYF. CDR3 DNA sequence: TGTGCCAGCAGCTTGCCGGCTCGTTGGTCCGATACGCAGTATTTT. This sequence joins TRBV11-2 and TRBJ2-3; D remains ambiguous. Germline lookup yields CDR1 SGHAT and CDR2 FQNNGV. There are 15 residues in the CDR3. V gave up 3 bases and J gave up 6 bases, with 16 bases separating them.

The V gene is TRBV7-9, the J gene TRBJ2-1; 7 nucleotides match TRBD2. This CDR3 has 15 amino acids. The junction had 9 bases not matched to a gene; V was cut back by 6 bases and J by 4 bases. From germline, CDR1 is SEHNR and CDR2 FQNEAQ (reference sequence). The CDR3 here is CASRKTGSGYNEQFF. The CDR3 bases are TGTGCCAGCAGAAAGACGGGTAGCGGGTACAATGAGCAGTTCTTC.